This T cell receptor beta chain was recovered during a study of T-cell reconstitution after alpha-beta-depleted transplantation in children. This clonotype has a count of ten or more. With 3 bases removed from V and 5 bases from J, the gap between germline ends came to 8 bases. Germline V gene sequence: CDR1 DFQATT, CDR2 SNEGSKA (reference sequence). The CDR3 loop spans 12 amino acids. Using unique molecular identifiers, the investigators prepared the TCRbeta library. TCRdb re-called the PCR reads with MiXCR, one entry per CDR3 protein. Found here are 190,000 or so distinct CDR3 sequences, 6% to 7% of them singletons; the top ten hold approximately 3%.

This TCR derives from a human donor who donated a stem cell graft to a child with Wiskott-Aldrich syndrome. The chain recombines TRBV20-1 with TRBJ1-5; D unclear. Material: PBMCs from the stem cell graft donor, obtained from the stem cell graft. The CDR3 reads CSARDSDQPQHF. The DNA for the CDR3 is TGCAGTGCTAGGGACTCCGATCAGCCCCAGCATTTT.